This T cell receptor (beta chain) was profiled in a study of T cells in Graves' hyperthyroidism and ophthalmopathy. Amplified regions were TCR beta CDR3 sequences from RNA transcripts. HTBI primers were used for first-round RT-PCR of the TCR CDR3. TCRdb fed the multiplex PCR reads into MiXCR, producing one record per CDR3 protein. This table holds 540,000 or so distinct CDR3 sequences, 15% to 18% found once. After removal of 1 base from V and 3 bases from J, the junction contained 7 bases not matched to a gene. CDR3 length: 17 amino acids. The germline gives CDR1 SGHVS, CDR2 FNYEAQ. This clonotype was counted ten times or more.

This TCR was recovered from a woman aged 25 to 39 with Graves' hyperthyroidism. Specimen: blood. J is TRBJ2-3 and V is TRBV7-6, with 10 bases aligning to TRBD2. CDR3 DNA: TGTGCCAGCAGCTTAGGCCCCAAGCGGGGGGGGACAGATACGCAGTATTTT. Encoded protein: CASSLGPKRGGTDTQYF.